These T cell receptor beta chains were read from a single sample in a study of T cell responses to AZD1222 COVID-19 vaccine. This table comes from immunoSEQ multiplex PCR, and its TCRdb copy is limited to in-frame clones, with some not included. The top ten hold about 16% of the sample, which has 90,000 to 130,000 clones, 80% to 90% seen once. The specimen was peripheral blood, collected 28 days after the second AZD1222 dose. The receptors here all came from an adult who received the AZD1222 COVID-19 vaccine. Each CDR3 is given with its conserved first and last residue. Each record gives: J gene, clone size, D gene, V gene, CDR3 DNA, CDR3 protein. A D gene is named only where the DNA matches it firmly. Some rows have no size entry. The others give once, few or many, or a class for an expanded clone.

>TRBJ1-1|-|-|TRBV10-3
TGTGCCATCAGTGAGTCCCTTGGGACTAGTGGCAACACTGAAGCTTTCTTT
CAISESLGTSGNTEAFF
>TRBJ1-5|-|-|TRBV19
TGTGCCAGTAGTTGGGCAGGTTCGGGCAATCAGCCCCAGCATTTT
CASSWAGSGNQPQHF
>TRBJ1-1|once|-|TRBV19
TGTGCCAGTAGTATAGGACGGACTGAAGCTTTCTTT
CASSIGRTEAFF
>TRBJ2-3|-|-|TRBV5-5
TGTGCCAGCAGCTTGCGACAGGTTTATCTATCTAGCACAGATACGCAGTATTTT
CASSLRQVYLSSTDTQYF
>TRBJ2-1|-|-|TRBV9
TGTGCCAGCAGCGTAGCTCCCAGGGCGTATGAGCAGTTCTTC
CASSVAPRAYEQFF
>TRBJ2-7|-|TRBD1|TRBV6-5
TGTGCCAGCAAGTTCCGGGACAGGGACCCCCTCGAGCAGTACTTC
CASKFRDRDPLEQYF
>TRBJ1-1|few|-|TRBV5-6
TGTGCCAGCAGCTTGGGGGCCACTGAAGCTTTCTTT
CASSLGATEAFF
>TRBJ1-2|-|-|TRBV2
TGTGCCAGCAGTGGGACCCGCCAGGAGTATGGCTACACCTTC
CASSGTRQEYGYTF
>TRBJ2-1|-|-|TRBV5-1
TGCGCCAGCAGCTTGGGGGAACGGAACAATGAGCAGTTCTTC
CASSLGERNNEQFF
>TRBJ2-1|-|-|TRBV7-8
TGTGCCAGCAGCCCGTATGGACCCTCGACCTACAATGAGCAGTTCTTC
CASSPYGPSTYNEQFF
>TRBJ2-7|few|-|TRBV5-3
TGTGCCAGAAGCTTGGTAGCGGCCTACGAGCAGTACTTC
CARSLVAAYEQYF
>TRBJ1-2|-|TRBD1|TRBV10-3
TGTGCCATTGGGACAGGGGGCGTCTATGGCTACACCTTC
CAIGTGGVYGYTF
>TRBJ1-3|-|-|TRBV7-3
TGTGCCAGCAGGAGGGACCCGAAGGGAAACACCATATATTTT
CASRRDPKGNTIYF
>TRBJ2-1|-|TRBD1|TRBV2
TGTGCCAGCTCCCGGGACAGAGGACGCGATGAGCAGTTCTTC
CASSRDRGRDEQFF
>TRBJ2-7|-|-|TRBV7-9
TGTGCCAGCAGCTTAATAGGAGGCGACGAGCAGTACTTC
CASSLIGGDEQYF
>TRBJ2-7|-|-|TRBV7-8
TGTGCCAGCAGTAGGGGGGCAGACCAAGGCGAGCAGTACTTC
CASSRGADQGEQYF
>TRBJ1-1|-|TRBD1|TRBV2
TGTGCCACTAACAGGGGACAGTACACTGAAGCTTTCTTT
CATNRGQYTEAFF
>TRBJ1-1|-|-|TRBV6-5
TGTGCCAGCAGTTATGAGACTGAAGCTTTCTTT
CASSYETEAFF
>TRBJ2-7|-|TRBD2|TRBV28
TGTGCCAGCAGTTCCCCCCCGGGACTAGCGGGGACTCGCGCCTACGAGCAGTACTTC
CASSSPPGLAGTRAYEQYF
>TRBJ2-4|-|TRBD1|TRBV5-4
TGTGCCAGCAGCCTCGGGACAGGGGGGGGAAACATTCAGTACTTC
CASSLGTGGGNIQYF
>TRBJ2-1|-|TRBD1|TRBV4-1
TGCGCCAGCAGCCTCGCTTTCGGGACAGGGGACTACAATGAGCAGTTCTTC
CASSLAFGTGDYNEQFF
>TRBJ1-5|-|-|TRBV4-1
TGCGCCAGCAGCCAAGATGGGGTAGGGTTACGTATCCCCCAGCATTTT
CASSQDGVGLRIPQHF
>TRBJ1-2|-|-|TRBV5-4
TGTGCCAGCAGCTTGGGAGGCGAACTAAACTATGGCTACACCTTC
CASSLGGELNYGYTF
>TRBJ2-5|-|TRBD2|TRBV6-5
TGTGCCACAGAAAAGCGGGGACAAGAGACCCAGTACTTC
CATEKRGQETQYF
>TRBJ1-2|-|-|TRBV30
TGTGCCGGATCCGAGGGGGACTATGGCTACACCTTC
CAGSEGDYGYTF
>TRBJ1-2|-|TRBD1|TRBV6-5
TGTGCCAGCAGGGCACAGGGGAACTATGGCTACACCTTC
CASRAQGNYGYTF
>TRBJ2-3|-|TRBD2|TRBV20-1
TGCAGTGCTAGTCTGGGACTACCCCCAGATACGCAGTATTTT
CSASLGLPPDTQYF
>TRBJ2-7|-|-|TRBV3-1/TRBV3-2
TGTGCCAGCAGCCTAGGGTACGGACTCGTGGAGCAGTACTTC
CASSLGYGLVEQYF
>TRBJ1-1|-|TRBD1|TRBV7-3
TGTGCCAGCAGCGCACAGGGGGGAGACCTTGAAGCTTTCTTT
CASSAQGGDLEAFF
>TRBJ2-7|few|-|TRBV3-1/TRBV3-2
TGTGCCAGCAGCCAAGAGGCCAGCGCCTACGAGCAGTACTTC
CASSQEASAYEQYF
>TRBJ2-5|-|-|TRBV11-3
TGTGCCAGCAGCCCACCTATTGGCGGGGCCCTAGAGACCCAGTACTTC
CASSPPIGGALETQYF
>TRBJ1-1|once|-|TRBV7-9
TGTGCCAGCAGCTTATCGGGGGTCTGGAACACTGAAGCTTTCTTT
CASSLSGVWNTEAFF
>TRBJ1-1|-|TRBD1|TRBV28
TGTGCCACGACAGGGCTGAACACTGAAGCTTTCTTT
CATTGLNTEAFF
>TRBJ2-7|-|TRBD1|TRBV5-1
TGCGCCAGCAGCTCGGGACAGCCCTACGAGCAGTACTTC
CASSSGQPYEQYF
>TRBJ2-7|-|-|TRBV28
TGTGCCAGCAGTTTGGCGGCGAGCTCCTACGAGCAGTACTTC
CASSLAASSYEQYF
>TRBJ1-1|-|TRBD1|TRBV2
TGTGCCAGCAGTCAGACAGGGCTGAACACTGAAGCTTTCTTT
CASSQTGLNTEAFF
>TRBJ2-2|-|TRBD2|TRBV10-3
TGTGCCATCAGGGCGGGAGATTGGACCGGGGAGCTGTTTTTT
CAIRAGDWTGELFF
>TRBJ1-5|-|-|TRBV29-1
TGCAGCGTTGCGACAGGTCAACATCAGCCCCAGCATTTT
CSVATGQHQPQHF
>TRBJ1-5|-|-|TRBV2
TGTGCCAGCAGCAGACCGAATCAGCCCCAGCATTTT
CASSRPNQPQHF
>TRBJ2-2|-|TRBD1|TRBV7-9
TGTGCCAGCAGCTCACAGGGGGCCGGGGAGCTGTTTTTT
CASSSQGAGELFF
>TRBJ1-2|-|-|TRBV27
TGTGCCAGCAGCTCCCCCGCGGGGGACTGGCGGGAGGAGGGCTATGGCTACACCTTC
CASSSPAGDWREEGYGYTF
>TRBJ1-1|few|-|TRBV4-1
TGCGCCAGCAGCCTCAGGACCGGGGCGGCTGACATGAACACTGAAGCTTTCTTT
CASSLRTGAADMNTEAFF
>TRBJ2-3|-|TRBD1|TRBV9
TGTGCCAGCAGCCCCAGGGGGTCAGATACGCAGTATTTT
CASSPRGSDTQYF
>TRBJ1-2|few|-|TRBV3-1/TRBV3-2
TGTGCCAGCAGCCAAGATGACAGAGACTATGGCTACACCTTC
CASSQDDRDYGYTF
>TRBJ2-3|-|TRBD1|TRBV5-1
TGCGCCAGCAGCTCGGGACAGACTAGCACAGATACGCAGTATTTT
CASSSGQTSTDTQYF